This entry lists 26 T cell receptor beta chains sequenced from one sample in a study of blood T cell repertoires in COVID-19. The assay was immunoSEQ multiplex PCR, and TCRdb's table has in-frame clones only and misses some. The repertoire holds 96,000 or so clones, with 81% as singletons. The sample taken for sequencing was peripheral blood. The receptors originated from a man older than 75 with COVID-19, enrolled during active disease.

The chain combines TRBV5-1 with TRBJ2-1, with 15 nucleotides matching TRBD2. The V segment lost 3 bases and the J segment 7 bases; nucleotides outside the gene matches: 5. Germline V gene data show CDR1 as SGHRS and CDR2 as YFSETQ. The CDR3 extends over 16 amino acids. The CDR3 sequence: CASSWTGLAGGNEQFF. In DNA, the CDR3 is TGCGCCAGCAGCTGGACTGGACTAGCGGGGGGGAATGAGCAGTTCTTC. The whole variable domain, filled in from reference TRBV5-1 and TRBJ2-1, reads KAGVTQTPRYLIKTRGQQVTLSCSPISGHRSVSWYQQTPGQGLQFLFEYFSETQRNKGNFPGRFSGRQFSNSRSEMNVSTLELGDSALYLCASSWTGLAGGNEQFFGPGTRLTVL.

The rearrangement joins TRBV27 to TRBJ1-1; D gene ambiguous. The CDR3 runs 13 residues. The V end was cut by 5 bases, the J end by 11 bases, with 18 bases between. CDR1 and CDR2 from the germline V gene are MNHEY and SMNVEV (reference sequence). CDR3 in amino acids: CASSLIPRALAFF. The CDR3 DNA is TGTGCCAGCAGTCTCATACCGCGGGCGCTGGCTTTCTTT.

CDR3 amino acids: CAWSRGSNSPLHF. CDR3 sequence (DNA): TGTGCCTGGAGTAGGGGATCTAATTCACCCCTCCACTTT. The chain carries TRBV30 and TRBJ1-6, with D possibly matching TRBD1 (5 bases). The V gene lost 2 bases and the J gene lost 6 bases, with 8 bases spanning the gap. The CDR3 covers 13 residues. Germline assignment: CDR1 GTSNPN and CDR2 SVGIG (reference sequence). Filled out from reference TRBV30 and TRBJ1-6, the complete variable domain reads SQTIHQWPATLVQPVGSPLSLECTVEGTSNPNLYWYRQAAGRGLQLLFYSVGIGQISSEVPQNLSASRPQDRQFILSSKKLLLSDSGFYLCAWSRGSNSPLHFGNGTRLTVT.

J is TRBJ1-1 and V is TRBV12-5; no reliable D call. This CDR3 spans 14 amino acids. Germline assignment: CDR1 LGHNT and CDR2 FRNRAP. The V and J ends lost 2 bases and 5 bases respectively, with 12 bases between them. The CDR3 sequence: CASGLTSSGTEAFF. The CDR3 DNA sequence: TGTGCTAGTGGTTTGACAAGCTCAGGAACTGAAGCTTTCTTT.

This clone was observed a handful of times. The gene calls are TRBV28 and TRBJ2-1; tentative D call: TRBD2 (6 bases). With 1 base removed from V and 4 bases from J, the gap between germline ends came to 11 bases. Germline values: CDR1 MDHEN, CDR2 SYDVKM. The CDR3 is 15 residues long. CDR3 in DNA: TGTGCCAGCAGTTTATCGGCGGGACGGTACAATGAGCAGTTCTTC. Translation gives CASSLSAGRYNEQFF.

The V call is TRBV27, the J call TRBJ1-1, with TRBD1 matching over 8 bases. Losses at the gene ends were 5 bases for V and 1 base for J; bases not matched to a gene: 6. Per the germline V gene, CDR1 is MNHEY and CDR2 is SMNVEV (reference sequence). This CDR3 has 15 amino acids. Here the CDR3 DNA reads TGTGCCAGCAGTGCGACAGGGGTATCGAACACTGAAGCTTTCTTT. This encodes CASSATGVSNTEAFF.

This rearrangement joins TRBV6-5 to TRBJ1-1; maybe TRBD1 (5 bases). The CDR3 extends over 13 amino acids. Germline V gene lookup returns CDR1 MNHEY and CDR2 SVGAGI. Deletions cut 8 bases from V and 3 bases from J, with 13 bases between. The DNA of the CDR3 is TGTGCCAGCCAGCGGGGGGTGTACACTGAAGCTTTCTTT. Amino acids: CASQRGVYTEAFF.

This clone was seen only once. The chain recombines TRBV6-1 with TRBJ1-1; TRBD1 aligns across 9 bases. In germline, CDR1 is MNHNS, CDR2 SASEGT. CDR3 length: 17 residues. The V gene end was trimmed by 4 bases and the J gene end by 4 bases; junction bases not matched to a gene: 13. The CDR3 region has the DNA TGTGCCAGCAGTGCCGCAACAGGGGGCGCGGGGGTCACTGAAGCTTTCTTT. Protein: CASSAATGGAGVTEAFF.

This clone was detected many times. The rearrangement joins TRBV7-9 to TRBJ1-5; D is unclear. V was shortened by 3 bases and J by 5 bases, with 8 bases between the two germline ends. There are 13 residues in the CDR3. CDR1 SEHNR and CDR2 FQNEAQ come from the germline V gene (reference sequence). CDR3 region: CASSFEGDQPQHF. The CDR3 nucleotides read TGTGCCAGCAGCTTTGAGGGAGATCAGCCCCAGCATTTT.

This clone came up once. This rearrangement joins TRBV27 to TRBJ2-1; 7 bases are shared with TRBD1. This CDR3 is built from 17 residues. Per the germline V gene, CDR1 is MNHEY and CDR2 is SMNVEV (reference sequence). V lost 4 bases and J lost 0; bases outside the gene matches: 9. CDR3 bases: TGTGCCAGCAGTTCCGACACAGGGGTCCGCTCCTACAATGAGCAGTTCTTC. This codes for CASSSDTGVRSYNEQFF.

CDR3 sequence: CASSYSQVTEAFF. The CDR3 nucleotides are TGTGCCAGCAGTTACTCGCAGGTCACTGAAGCTTTCTTT. The V call is TRBV6-5, the J call TRBJ1-1, with D uncertain. This CDR3 region has 13 residues. Germline CDR1 MNHEY, CDR2 SVGAGI. V dropped 0 bases and J dropped 4 bases, with 6 bases sitting between them.

The chain employs TRBV7-3 and TRBJ1-2; D unclear. Per the germline V gene, CDR1 is SGHTA and CDR2 is FQGTGA. Trimming stripped 6 bases from V and 0 bases from J, with 8 bases between. CDR3 length: 13 residues. The CDR3 coding sequence is TGTGCCAGCAGTCCCGGGTCTAACTATGGCTACACCTTC. Amino acid sequence: CASSPGSNYGYTF.

The gene calls are TRBV5-4 and TRBJ1-4; D gene uncertain. V was shortened by 1 base and J by 5 bases, with 12 bases between the two germline ends. Germline V gene data show CDR1 as SGHNT and CDR2 as YYREEE (reference sequence). There are 15 residues in the CDR3. The CDR3 region is CASSLNGRENEKLFF. As DNA, the CDR3 is TGTGCCAGCAGCTTGAATGGTAGGGAGAATGAAAAACTGTTTTTT.

Regarding this clone: Relative to the germline gene, one junction end is altered; a read error may explain this. The J gene is TRBJ2-7, the V gene TRBV3-1 (or the pseudogene TRBV3-2); a weak D match, TRBD2 (6 bases). Germline CDR1 reads LGHDT; CDR2 reads YNNKEL (reference sequence). The CDR3 is 13 amino acids. The CDR3 protein is CASSQDGAGRQNF. The CDR3 DNA reads TGTGCCAGCAGCCAAGATGGGGCGGGGAGACAGAACTTC.

The V call is TRBV30, the J call TRBJ1-6; no definite D call. The V and J ends lost 4 bases and 1 base respectively, with 23 bases between them. Germline assignment: CDR1 GTSNPN and CDR2 SVGIG (reference sequence). The CDR3 loop spans 19 amino acids. The CDR3 is CAWTTFREGLGSYNSPLHF. The CDR3 nucleotides read TGTGCCTGGACCACGTTTCGGGAAGGGTTAGGGTCCTATAATTCACCCCTCCACTTT.

This clone was seen a handful of times. The chain employs TRBV7-6 and TRBJ1-1; D might be TRBD1 (5 bases). Germline V lookup: CDR1 SGHVS, CDR2 FNYEAQ. V dropped 7 bases and J dropped 2 bases, with 17 bases sitting between them. The CDR3 runs to 15 residues. The CDR3 is CASTKTGNRNTEAFF. CDR3 DNA sequence: TGTGCCAGCACTAAAACAGGCAACCGCAACACTGAAGCTTTCTTT. The full variable domain, with the rest looked up from reference TRBV7-6 and TRBJ1-1, is GAGVSQSPRYKVTKRGQDVALRCDPISGHVSLYWYRQALGQGPEFLTYFNYEAQQDKSGLPNDRFSAERPEGSISTLTIQRTEQRDSAMYRCASTKTGNRNTEAFFGQGTRLTVV.

V is TRBV9 and J is TRBJ1-4, with D possibly being TRBD1 (5 bases). In germline, CDR1 is SGDLS, CDR2 YYNGEE. Trimming removed 7 bases from V and 4 bases from J, with 17 bases in between. This CDR3 comprises 15 residues. The CDR3 DNA reads TGTGCCAGCGCAAGCAGCACGGGGGTTAATGAAAAACTGTTTTTT. This codes for CASASSTGVNEKLFF.

V gene TRBV12-5 combines with J gene TRBJ2-5; 7 bases are shared with TRBD2. The V gene end was trimmed by 3 bases and the J gene end by 4 bases; junction bases not matched to a gene: 2. The germline CDR1 and CDR2 sequences are LGHNT and FRNRAP. This CDR3 has 13 residues. Written as DNA, the CDR3 is TGTGCTAGTGGTTTTGGCGGGGGAGAGACCCAGTACTTC. Translated: CASGFGGGETQYF.

In this sample, this clone turned up many times. The chain recombines TRBV6-1 with TRBJ1-5, with D unresolved. This CDR3 is 15 amino acids long. Trimming left V 1 base short and J 3 bases short, with 10 bases between. CDR1 MNHNS and CDR2 SASEGT come from the germline V gene. CDR3 amino acids: CASSEGRITNQPQHF. DNA for the CDR3: TGTGCCAGCAGTGAAGGGCGGATTACCAATCAGCCCCAGCATTTT.

The chain combines TRBV2 with TRBJ2-2; D is perhaps TRBD2 (5 bases). The CDR3 covers 13 residues. V lost 2 bases and J lost 7, with 8 bases in between. Germline V lookup: CDR1 SNHLY, CDR2 FYNNEI. The CDR3 spells CASSETAGGELFF. The CDR3 nucleotides read TGTGCCAGCAGTGAAACCGCGGGCGGGGAGCTGTTTTTT.

The chain links TRBV6-2 or TRBV6-3 to TRBJ1-1; possible D gene TRBD1, 6 bases. Trimming shortened V by 4 bases and J by 4 bases, and 19 bases separated the two germline ends. Per germline, CDR1 MNHEY and CDR2 SVGEGT. The CDR3 has 16 amino acids. The DNA for the CDR3 is TGTGCCAGCAGTTGGGTCCCCACAGGGACGGGCACTGAAGCTTTCTTT. It encodes CASSWVPTGTGTEAFF.

The rearrangement uses TRBV5-6 and TRBJ2-7, with D possibly TRBD1 on 5 matching bases. CDR1 is SGHDT and CDR2 is YYEEEE in the germline V gene. Trimming took 0 bases from V and 0 from J, leaving 10 bases between them. This CDR3 spans 15 amino acids. CDR3 DNA sequence: TGTGCCAGCAGCTTGGCTGGGGCGAGCTCCTACGAGCAGTACTTC. It encodes CASSLAGASSYEQYF. Full variable domain (missing parts from reference TRBV5-6 and TRBJ2-7): DAGVTQSPTHLIKTRGQQVTLRCSPKSGHDTVSWYQQALGQGPQFIFQYYEEEERQRGNFPDRFSGHQFPNYSSELNVNALLLGDSALYLCASSLAGASSYEQYFGPGTRLTVT.

The rearrangement uses TRBV4-2 and TRBJ2-1, with a weak D call TRBD1 (6 bases). This CDR3 has 16 residues. Germline V gene data show CDR1 as LGHNA and CDR2 as YNFKEQ. Between the trimmed V and J ends, which lost 0 bases and 2 bases, there was a span of 11 bases. The CDR3 DNA reads as TGTGCCAGCAGCCAAGAGTGGGGGCTTCCCTACAATGAGCAGTTCTTC. It translates to CASSQEWGLPYNEQFF.

The chain couples TRBV3-1 (or the pseudogene TRBV3-2) to TRBJ1-2, with D hard to call. This CDR3 has 12 amino acids. Germline CDR1 LGHDT, CDR2 YNNKEL (reference sequence). V was trimmed by 0 bases and J by 9 bases, leaving 8 bases between them. CDR3 in amino acids: CASSQDPRSYTF. The DNA for the CDR3 is TGTGCCAGCAGCCAAGACCCTAGAAGCTACACCTTC.

V usage is TRBV18 and J usage is TRBJ1-5; 7 bases are a match to TRBD1. The CDR3 spans 13 residues. Germline CDR1 is KGHSH and CDR2 is LQKENI. Trimming took 4 bases from V and 6 from J; bases not matched to a gene: 3. CDR3 sequence: CASSRDSSQPQHF. The CDR3 region has the DNA TGTGCCAGCTCACGGGACAGCTCTCAGCCCCAGCATTTT.

The chain recombines TRBV5-1 with TRBJ1-1, with 11 bases aligning to TRBD1. Germline values: CDR1 SGHRS, CDR2 YFSETQ. CDR3 length: 16 amino acids. The V gene end was trimmed by 5 bases and the J gene end by 6 bases; junction bases not matched to a gene: 12. CDR3 coding DNA: TGCGCCAGCAGACCGGGACAGGGGGTAAACTTACCTGAAGCTTTCTTT. Encoded protein: CASRPGQGVNLPEAFF.